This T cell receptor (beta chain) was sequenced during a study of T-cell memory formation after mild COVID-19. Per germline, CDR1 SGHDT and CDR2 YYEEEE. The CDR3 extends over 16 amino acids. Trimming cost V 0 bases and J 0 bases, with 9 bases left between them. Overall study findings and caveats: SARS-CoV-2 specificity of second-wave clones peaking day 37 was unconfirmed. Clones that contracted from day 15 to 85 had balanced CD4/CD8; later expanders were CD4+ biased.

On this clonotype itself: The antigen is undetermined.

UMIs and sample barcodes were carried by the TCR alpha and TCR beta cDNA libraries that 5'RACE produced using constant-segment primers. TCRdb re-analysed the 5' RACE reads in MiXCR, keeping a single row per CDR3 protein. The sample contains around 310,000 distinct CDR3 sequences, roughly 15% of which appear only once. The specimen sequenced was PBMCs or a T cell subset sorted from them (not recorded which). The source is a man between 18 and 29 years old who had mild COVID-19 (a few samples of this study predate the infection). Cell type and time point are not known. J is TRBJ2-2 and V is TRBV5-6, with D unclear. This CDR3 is CASSLVGSPNTGELFF. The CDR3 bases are TGTGCCAGCAGCTTGGTGGGCAGCCCGAACACCGGGGAGCTGTTTTTT.